This TCR beta chain was observed in a study of blood T cell repertoires in COVID-19. Study in general: Sites in the United States, Italy and Spain provided acute and convalescent COVID-19 samples. PBMCs, B-cell-depleted T cells, or T cells were the source of the cDNA or gDNA that made up the material.

Germline CDR1 SNHLY, CDR2 FYNNEI. The CDR3 is made up of 16 amino acids. V shed 6 bases and J 4 bases; nucleotides not matched to a gene: 12. Per the original data handling: Scientists estimated how many nucleated cells there were by amplifying reference gene primers. Libraries were prepared by immunoSEQ multiplex PCR; TCRdb keeps only in-frame clonotypes and omits some of them. The V and J calls and the clone size are those of that table, but D and trimming were determined from the DNA. The data contain under 40,000 clones, around 87% of them singletons. Sequencing input: peripheral blood. The chain combines TRBV2 with TRBJ1-5; 7 bases are shared with TRBD1. The receptor was derived from a man in his fifties or sixties with active COVID-19. CDR3 coding DNA: TGTGCCAGCAGGGGGACAGCCCTCCTTAGTAATCAGCCCCAGCATTTT. It translates to CASRGTALLSNQPQHF.